This T cell receptor beta chain is drawn from a study of cytomegalovirus exposure and HLA in healthy donors. Study-level results: A later analysis reportedly found fewer N-insertions in an Asian-associated ancestry cluster than the roughly 700-donor mean.

With 60 Vbeta and 13 Jbeta primers, the PCR was carried out. Here immunoSEQ multiplex PCR was the method, and the copy in TCRdb shows in-frame clones only, minus some. The sample holds 180,000 or so clones; more than 75% are singletons and the top ten take more than 1.5%. Points on this clone: Its antigen is unidentified.

The clonotype originates from a man aged 35 to 55 in good health and CMV-seronegative. Sequencing was done on a sample of PBMCs.

The CDR3 loop reads CASSVSGPYEQYF. In DNA, the CDR3 is TGTGCCAGCAGCGTGAGTGGGCCCTACGAGCAGTACTTC. The rearrangement uses TRBV28 and TRBJ2-7; D uncertain. CDR3 length: 13 amino acids. Per germline, CDR1 MDHEN and CDR2 SYDVKM. V lost 6 bases and J 2 bases, leaving 11 bases between the germline ends. Full variable domain (rest looked up from reference TRBV28 and TRBJ2-7): DVKVTQSSRYLVKRTGEKVFLECVQDMDHENMFWYRQDPGLGLRLIYFSYDVKMKEKGDIPEGYSVSREKKERFSLILESASTNQTSMYLCASSVSGPYEQYFGPGTRLTVT.